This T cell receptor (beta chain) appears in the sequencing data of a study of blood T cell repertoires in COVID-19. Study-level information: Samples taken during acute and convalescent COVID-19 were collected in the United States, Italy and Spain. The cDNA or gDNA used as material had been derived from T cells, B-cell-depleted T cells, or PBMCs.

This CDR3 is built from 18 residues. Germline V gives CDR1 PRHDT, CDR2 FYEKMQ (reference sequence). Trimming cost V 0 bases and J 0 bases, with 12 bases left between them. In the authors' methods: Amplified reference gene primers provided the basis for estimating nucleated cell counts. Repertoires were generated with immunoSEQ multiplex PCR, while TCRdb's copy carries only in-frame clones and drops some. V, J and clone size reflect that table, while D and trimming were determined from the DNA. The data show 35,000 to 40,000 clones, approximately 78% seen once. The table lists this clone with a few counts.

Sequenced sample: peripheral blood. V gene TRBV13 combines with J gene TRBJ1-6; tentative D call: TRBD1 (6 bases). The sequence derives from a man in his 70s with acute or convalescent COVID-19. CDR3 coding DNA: TGTGCCAGCAGCTTAGGACAGGGCGCCCCCTCCTATAATTCACCCCTCCACTTT. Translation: CASSLGQGAPSYNSPLHF.